Given below is one T cell receptor (beta chain) in context. The antigen is undetermined. The sample originates from a study of CD8 T cells in ankylosing spondylitis. General study results and limits: Characteristic, it appeared, of ankylosing spondylitis blood was a TCR beta motif of fewer than 10 highly homologous variants.

V lost 5 bases and J 0 bases, leaving 10 bases between the germline ends. This CDR3 contains 15 residues. CDR1 and CDR2 from the germline V gene are SGHAT and FQNNGV. One entry per CDR3 protein, called by TCRdb with MiXCR from the 5' RACE reads. The table has roughly 90,000 distinct CDR3 sequences, approximately 8.9% seen once. Material: blood, either unsorted or a sorted T cell fraction (not recorded which). The TCR was taken from a male donor with ankylosing spondylitis. The V gene is TRBV11-2, the J gene TRBJ2-2; D uncertain. CDR3 nucleotide sequence: TGTGCCAGCAGCCAGACTGTGGCGAACACCGGGGAGCTGTTTTTT. Translated: CASSQTVANTGELFF. Complete variable domain (other parts from reference TRBV11-2 and TRBJ2-2): EAGVAQSPRYKIIEKRQSVAFWCNPISGHATLYWYQQILGQGPKLLIQFQNNGVVDDSQLPKDRFSAERLKGVDSTLKIQPAKLEDSAVYLCASSQTVANTGELFFGEGSRLTVL.